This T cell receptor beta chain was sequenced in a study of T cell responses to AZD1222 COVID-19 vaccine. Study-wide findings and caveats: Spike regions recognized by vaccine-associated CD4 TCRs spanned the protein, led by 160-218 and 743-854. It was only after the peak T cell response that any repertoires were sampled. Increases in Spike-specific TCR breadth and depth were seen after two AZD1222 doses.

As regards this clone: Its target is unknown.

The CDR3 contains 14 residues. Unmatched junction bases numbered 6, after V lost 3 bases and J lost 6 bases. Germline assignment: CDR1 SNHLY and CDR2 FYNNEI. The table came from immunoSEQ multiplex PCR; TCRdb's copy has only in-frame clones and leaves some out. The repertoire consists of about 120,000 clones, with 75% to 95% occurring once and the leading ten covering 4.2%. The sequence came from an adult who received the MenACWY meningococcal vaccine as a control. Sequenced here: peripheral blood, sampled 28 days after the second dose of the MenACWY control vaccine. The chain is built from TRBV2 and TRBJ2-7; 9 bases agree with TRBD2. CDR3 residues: CASSEEGLALEQYF. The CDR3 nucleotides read TGTGCCAGCAGTGAGGAGGGACTAGCACTCGAGCAGTACTTC.